This paragraph covers one T cell receptor beta chain sequence. The data belong to a study of T cells after somatic rescue of genetic block. Germline CDR1 is SGHTA and CDR2 is FQGTGA. This CDR3 region has 15 residues. The germline V and J ends were trimmed by 4 bases and 0 bases, with 11 bases remaining between them. Profiling relied on immunoSEQ multiplex PCR, and the TCRdb table lists in-frame clones only, not all of them. The sample has tens of thousands of clones; less than 95% are singletons. The sequence came from a man aged 35-49 years. The V call is TRBV7-3, the J call TRBJ2-3; possible D gene TRBD2, 5 bases. The sequencing sample was made of peripheral blood mononuclear cells (PBMCs). In nucleotides, the CDR3 is TGTGCCAGCAGCTCCAATCCGGGGAGCACAGATACGCAGTATTTT. Protein product: CASSSNPGSTDTQYF.